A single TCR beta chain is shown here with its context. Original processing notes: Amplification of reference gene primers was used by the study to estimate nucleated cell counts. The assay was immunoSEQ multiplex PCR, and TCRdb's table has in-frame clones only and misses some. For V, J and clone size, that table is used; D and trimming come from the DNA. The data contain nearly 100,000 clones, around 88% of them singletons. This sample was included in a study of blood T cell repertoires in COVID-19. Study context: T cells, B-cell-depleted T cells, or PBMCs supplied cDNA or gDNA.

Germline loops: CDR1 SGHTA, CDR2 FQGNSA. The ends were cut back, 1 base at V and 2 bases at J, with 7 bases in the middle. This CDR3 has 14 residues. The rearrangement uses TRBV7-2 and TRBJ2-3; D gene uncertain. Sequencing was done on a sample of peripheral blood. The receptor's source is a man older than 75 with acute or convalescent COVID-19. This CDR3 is CASSLGRITDTQYF. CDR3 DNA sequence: TGTGCCAGCAGCTTAGGGAGAATCACAGATACGCAGTATTTT.